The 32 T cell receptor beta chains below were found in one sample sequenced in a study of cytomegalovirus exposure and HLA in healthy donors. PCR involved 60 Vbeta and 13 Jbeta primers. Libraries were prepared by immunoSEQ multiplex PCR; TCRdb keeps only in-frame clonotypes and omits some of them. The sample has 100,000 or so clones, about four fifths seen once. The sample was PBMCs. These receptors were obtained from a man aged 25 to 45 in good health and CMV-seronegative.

This chain's CDR3 is CARRPRWGRDEQYF. CDR3 nucleotide sequence: TGTGCCAGGCGCCCGAGGTGGGGCCGAGACGAGCAGTACTTC. The gene calls are TRBV19 and TRBJ2-7; D is possibly TRBD1 (5 bases). The germline CDR1 and CDR2 sequences are LNHDA and SQIVND (reference sequence). This CDR3 has 14 residues. Trimming cost V 9 bases and J 5 bases, with 20 bases left between them.

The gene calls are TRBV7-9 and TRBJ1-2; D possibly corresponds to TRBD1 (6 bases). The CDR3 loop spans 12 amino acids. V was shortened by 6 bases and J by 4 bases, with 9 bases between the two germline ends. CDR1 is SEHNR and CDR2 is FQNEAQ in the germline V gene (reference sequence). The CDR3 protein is CASRTGAYGYTF. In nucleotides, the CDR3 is TGTGCCAGCAGGACAGGTGCCTATGGCTACACCTTC.

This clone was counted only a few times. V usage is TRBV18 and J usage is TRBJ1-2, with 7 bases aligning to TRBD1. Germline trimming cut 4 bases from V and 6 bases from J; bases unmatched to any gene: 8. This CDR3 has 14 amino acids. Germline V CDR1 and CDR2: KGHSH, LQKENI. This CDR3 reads CASSQIDRDHGYTF. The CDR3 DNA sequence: TGTGCCAGCTCACAGATCGACAGGGACCATGGCTACACCTTC.

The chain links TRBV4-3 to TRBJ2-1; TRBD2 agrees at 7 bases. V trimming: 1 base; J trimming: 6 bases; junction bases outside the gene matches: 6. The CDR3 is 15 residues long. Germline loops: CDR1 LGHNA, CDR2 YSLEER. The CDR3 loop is CASSQGGGFGNEQFF. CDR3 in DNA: TGCGCCAGCAGCCAAGGCGGGGGATTTGGCAATGAGCAGTTCTTC.

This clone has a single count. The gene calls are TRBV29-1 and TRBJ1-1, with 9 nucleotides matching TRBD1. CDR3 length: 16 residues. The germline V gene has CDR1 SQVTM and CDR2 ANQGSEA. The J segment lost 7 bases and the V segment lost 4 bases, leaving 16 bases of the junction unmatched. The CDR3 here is CSVVGGTGTAGREAFF. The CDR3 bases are TGCAGCGTTGTTGGTGGGACAGGGACGGCAGGGCGTGAAGCTTTCTTT.

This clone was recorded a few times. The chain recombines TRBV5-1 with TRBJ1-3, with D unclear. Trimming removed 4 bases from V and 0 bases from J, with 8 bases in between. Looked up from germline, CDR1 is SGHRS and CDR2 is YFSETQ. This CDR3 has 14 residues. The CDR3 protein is CASSENYSGNTIYF. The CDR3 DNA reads TGCGCCAGCAGCGAGAACTACTCTGGAAACACCATATATTTT.

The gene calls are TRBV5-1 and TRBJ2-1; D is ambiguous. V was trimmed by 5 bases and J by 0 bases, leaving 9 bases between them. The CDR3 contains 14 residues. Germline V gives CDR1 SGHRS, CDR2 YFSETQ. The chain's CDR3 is CASRVGGSYNEQFF. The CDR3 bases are TGCGCCAGCAGGGTCGGCGGCTCCTACAATGAGCAGTTCTTC. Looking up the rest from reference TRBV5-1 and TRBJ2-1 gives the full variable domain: KAGVTQTPRYLIKTRGQQVTLSCSPISGHRSVSWYQQTPGQGLQFLFEYFSETQRNKGNFPGRFSGRQFSNSRSEMNVSTLELGDSALYLCASRVGGSYNEQFFGPGTRLTVL.

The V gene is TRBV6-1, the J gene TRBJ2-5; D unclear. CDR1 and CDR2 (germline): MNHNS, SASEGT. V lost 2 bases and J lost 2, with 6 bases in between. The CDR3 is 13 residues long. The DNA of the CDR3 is TGTGCCAGCAGTGAACGAGGTCAAGAGACCCAGTACTTC. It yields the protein CASSERGQETQYF.

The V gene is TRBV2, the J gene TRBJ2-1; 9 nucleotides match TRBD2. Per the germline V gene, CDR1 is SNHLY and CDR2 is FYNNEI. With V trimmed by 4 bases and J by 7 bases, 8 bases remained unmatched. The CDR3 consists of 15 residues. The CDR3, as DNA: TGTGCCAGCAGTGGATCGGGACTAGCTCTGAATGAGCAGTTCTTC. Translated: CASSGSGLALNEQFF.

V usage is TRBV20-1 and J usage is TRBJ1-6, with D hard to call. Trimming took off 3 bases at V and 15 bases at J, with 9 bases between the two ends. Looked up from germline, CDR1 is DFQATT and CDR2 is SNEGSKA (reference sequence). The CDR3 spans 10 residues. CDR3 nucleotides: TGCAGTGCTAGTGCCCCTAACCTCCACTTT. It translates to CSASAPNLHF.

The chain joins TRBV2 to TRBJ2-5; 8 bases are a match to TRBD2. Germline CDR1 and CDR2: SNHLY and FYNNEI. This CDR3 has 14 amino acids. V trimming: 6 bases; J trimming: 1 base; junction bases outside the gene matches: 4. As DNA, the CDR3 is TGTGCCAGCAGGCTACTAGCGGTCCAAGAGACCCAGTACTTC. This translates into CASRLLAVQETQYF.

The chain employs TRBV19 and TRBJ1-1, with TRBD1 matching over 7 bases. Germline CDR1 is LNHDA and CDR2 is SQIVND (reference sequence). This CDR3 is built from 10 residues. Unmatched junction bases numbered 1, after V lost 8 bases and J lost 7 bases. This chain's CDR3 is CASGQVEAFF. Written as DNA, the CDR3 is TGTGCCAGTGGACAGGTTGAAGCTTTCTTT.

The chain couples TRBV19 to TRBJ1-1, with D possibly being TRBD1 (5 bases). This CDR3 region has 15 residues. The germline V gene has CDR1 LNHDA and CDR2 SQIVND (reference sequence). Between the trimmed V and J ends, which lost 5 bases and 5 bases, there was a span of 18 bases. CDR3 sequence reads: CASSSRLTTGTEAFF. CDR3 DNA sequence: TGTGCCAGTAGTTCACGACTGACCACAGGTACTGAAGCTTTCTTT.

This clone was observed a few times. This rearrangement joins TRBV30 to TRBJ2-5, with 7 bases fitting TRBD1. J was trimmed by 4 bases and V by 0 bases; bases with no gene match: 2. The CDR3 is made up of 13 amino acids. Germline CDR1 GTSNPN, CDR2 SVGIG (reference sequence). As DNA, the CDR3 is TGTGCCTGGAGTGTGGCAGGGGGAGAGACCCAGTACTTC. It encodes CAWSVAGGETQYF.

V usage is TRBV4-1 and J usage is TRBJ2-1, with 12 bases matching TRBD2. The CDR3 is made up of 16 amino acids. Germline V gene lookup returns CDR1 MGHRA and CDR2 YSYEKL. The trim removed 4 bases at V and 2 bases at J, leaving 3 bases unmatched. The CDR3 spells CASSRLAGETYNEQFF. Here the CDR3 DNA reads TGCGCCAGCAGCCGACTAGCGGGAGAGACCTACAATGAGCAGTTCTTC.

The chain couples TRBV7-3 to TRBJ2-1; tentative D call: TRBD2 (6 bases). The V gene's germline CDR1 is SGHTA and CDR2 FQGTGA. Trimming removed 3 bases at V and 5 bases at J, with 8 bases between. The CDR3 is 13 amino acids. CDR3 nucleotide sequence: TGTGCCAGCAGCTTCGGAGGGAACAATGAGCAGTTCTTC. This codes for CASSFGGNNEQFF.

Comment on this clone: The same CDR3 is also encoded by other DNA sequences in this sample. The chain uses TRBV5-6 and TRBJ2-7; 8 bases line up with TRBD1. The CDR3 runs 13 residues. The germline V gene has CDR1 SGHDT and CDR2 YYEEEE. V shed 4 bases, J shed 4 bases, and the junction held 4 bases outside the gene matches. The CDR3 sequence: CASSRGQVYEQYF. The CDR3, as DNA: TGTGCCAGCAGCCGGGGACAGGTGTACGAGCAGTACTTC.

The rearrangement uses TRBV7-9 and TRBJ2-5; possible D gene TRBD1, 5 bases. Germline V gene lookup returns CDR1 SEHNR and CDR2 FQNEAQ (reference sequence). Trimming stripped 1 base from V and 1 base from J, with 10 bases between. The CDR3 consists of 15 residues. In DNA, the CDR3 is TGTGCCAGCAGCTTAGGTACAGGTCTCCAAGAGACCCAGTACTTC. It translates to CASSLGTGLQETQYF. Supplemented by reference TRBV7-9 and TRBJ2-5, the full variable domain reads DTGVSQNPRHKITKRGQNVTFRCDPISEHNRLYWYRQTLGQGPEFLTYFQNEAQLEKSRLLSDRFSAERPKGSFSTLEIQRTEQGDSAMYLCASSLGTGLQETQYFGPGTRLLVL.

The DNA of the CDR3 is TGCGCCAGCAGCTTGGCCGCAGTGCGGGGCACAGATACGCAGTATTTT. Translating it yields CASSLAAVRGTDTQYF. The chain joins TRBV5-1 to TRBJ2-3, with D tentatively TRBD2 (5 bases). Trimming pared 0 bases from V and 1 base from J, leaving 12 bases between. Per the germline V gene, CDR1 is SGHRS and CDR2 is YFSETQ. This CDR3 is 16 amino acids long.

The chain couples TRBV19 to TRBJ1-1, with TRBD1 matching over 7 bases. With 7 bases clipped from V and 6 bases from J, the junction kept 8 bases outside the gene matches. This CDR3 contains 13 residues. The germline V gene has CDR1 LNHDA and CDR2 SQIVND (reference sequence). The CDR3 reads CASTADRTAEAFF. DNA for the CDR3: TGTGCCAGTACCGCGGACAGGACCGCTGAAGCTTTCTTT.

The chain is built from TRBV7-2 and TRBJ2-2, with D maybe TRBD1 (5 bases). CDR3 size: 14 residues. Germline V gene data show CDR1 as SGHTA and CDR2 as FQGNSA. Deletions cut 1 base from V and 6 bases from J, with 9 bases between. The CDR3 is CASSLGSRAGELFF. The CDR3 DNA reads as TGTGCCAGCAGCTTAGGAAGCAGGGCCGGGGAGCTGTTTTTT.

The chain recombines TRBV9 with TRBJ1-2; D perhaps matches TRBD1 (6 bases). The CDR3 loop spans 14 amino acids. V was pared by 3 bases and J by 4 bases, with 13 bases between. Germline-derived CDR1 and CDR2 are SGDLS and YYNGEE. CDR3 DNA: TGTGCCAGCAGCGGCCCGGGACACACCTATGGCTACACCTTC. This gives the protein CASSGPGHTYGYTF.

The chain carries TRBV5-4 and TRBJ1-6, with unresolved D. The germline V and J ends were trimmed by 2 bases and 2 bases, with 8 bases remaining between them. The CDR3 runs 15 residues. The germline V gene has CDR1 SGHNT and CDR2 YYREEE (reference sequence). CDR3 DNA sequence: TGTGCCAGCAGCTTAGACGGAGCCTATAATTCACCCCTCCACTTT. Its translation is CASSLDGAYNSPLHF.

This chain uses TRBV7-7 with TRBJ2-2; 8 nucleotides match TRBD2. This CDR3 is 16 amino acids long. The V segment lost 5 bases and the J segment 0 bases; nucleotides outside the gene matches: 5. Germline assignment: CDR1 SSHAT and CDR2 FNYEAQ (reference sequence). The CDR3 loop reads CASSPTSGSNTGELFF. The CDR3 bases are TGTGCCAGCAGCCCCACTAGCGGATCGAACACCGGGGAGCTGTTTTTT.

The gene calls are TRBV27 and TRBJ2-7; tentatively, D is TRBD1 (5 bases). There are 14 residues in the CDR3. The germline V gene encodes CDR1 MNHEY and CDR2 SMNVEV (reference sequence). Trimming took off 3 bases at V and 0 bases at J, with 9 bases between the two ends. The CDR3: CASSLTEDSYEQYF. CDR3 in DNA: TGTGCCAGCAGTTTGACAGAAGACTCCTACGAGCAGTACTTC.

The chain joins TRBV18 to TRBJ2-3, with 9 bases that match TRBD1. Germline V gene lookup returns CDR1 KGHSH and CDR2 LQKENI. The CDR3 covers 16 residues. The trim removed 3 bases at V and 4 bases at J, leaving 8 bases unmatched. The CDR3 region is CASSPDRGSLADTQYF. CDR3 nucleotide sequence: TGTGCCAGCTCACCGGACAGGGGAAGTTTAGCAGATACGCAGTATTTT.

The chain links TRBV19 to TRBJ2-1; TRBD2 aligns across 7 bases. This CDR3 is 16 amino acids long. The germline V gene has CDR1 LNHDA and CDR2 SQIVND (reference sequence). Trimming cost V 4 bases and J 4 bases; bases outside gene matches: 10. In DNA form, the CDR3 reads TGTGCCAGTAGTAGCGGGAGTAACCCACCGTACAATGAGCAGTTCTTC. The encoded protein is CASSSGSNPPYNEQFF.

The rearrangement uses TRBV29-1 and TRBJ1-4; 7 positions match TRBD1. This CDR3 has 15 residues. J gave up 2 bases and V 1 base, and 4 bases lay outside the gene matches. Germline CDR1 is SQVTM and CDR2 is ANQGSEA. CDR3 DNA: TGCAGCGTTGAAGGGCCGACAGGGACTAATGAAAAACTGTTTTTT. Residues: CSVEGPTGTNEKLFF.

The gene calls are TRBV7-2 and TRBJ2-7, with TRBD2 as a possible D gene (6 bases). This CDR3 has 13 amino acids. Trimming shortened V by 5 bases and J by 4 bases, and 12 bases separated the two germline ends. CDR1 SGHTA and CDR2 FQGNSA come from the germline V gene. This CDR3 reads CASSSRGGYEQYF. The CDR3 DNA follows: TGTGCCAGCAGCAGCCGCGGAGGGTACGAGCAGTACTTC.

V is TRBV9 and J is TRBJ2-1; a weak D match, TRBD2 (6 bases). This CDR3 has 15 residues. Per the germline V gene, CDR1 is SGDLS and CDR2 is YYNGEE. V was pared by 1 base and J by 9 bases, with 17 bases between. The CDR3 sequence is CASSVTGASEGEQFF. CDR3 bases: TGTGCCAGCAGCGTAACGGGAGCCTCGGAGGGTGAGCAGTTCTTC.

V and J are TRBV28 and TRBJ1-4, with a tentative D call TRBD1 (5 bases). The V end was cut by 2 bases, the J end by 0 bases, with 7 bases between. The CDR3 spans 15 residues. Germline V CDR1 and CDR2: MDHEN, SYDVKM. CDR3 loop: CASSLPGATNEKLFF. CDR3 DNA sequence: TGTGCCAGCAGTTTACCGGGGGCAACTAATGAAAAACTGTTTTTT. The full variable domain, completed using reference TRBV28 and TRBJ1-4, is DVKVTQSSRYLVKRTGEKVFLECVQDMDHENMFWYRQDPGLGLRLIYFSYDVKMKEKGDIPEGYSVSREKKERFSLILESASTNQTSMYLCASSLPGATNEKLFFGSGTQLSVL.

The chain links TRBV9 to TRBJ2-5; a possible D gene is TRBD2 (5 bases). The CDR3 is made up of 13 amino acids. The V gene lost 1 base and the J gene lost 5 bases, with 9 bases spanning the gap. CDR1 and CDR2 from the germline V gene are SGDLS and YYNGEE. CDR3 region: CASSVWGAETQYF. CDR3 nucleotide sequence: TGTGCCAGCAGCGTATGGGGAGCGGAGACCCAGTACTTC. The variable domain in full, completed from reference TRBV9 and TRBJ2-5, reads DSGVTQTPKHLITATGQRVTLRCSPRSGDLSVYWYQQSLDQGLQFLIQYYNGEERAKGNILERFSAQQFPDLHSELNLSSLELGDSALYFCASSVWGAETQYFGPGTRLLVL.